This T cell receptor beta chain is drawn from a study of T cell repertoires in cytomegalovirus infection. Worth noting for this clonotype: The antigen remains undetermined.

Study findings and constraints: Carriers of CMV plus the relevant HLA were identified by cumulative public TCR beta family frequency.

TCRdb re-called the reads with MiXCR, one entry per CDR3 protein. The sample contains approximately 910,000 distinct CDR3 sequences, 31% of which appear only once. The trim removed 3 bases at V and 0 bases at J, leaving 3 bases unmatched. The germline V gene has CDR1 ENHRY and CDR2 SYGVKD. The CDR3 length is 15 residues. The V and J genes are TRBV10-3 and TRBJ1-1, with 8 bases lining up with TRBD1. This clonotype was sampled from a human donor in good health (CMV status not recorded). Some clones in this sample may be carry-over from other donors' samples. Source: cultured CD8+ T cells from PBMCs, taken from culture after CMV antigen stimulation. The CDR3 sequence is CAISENRGLNTEAFF. The CDR3 coding sequence is TGTGCCATCAGTGAAAACAGGGGGTTGAACACTGAAGCTTTCTTT.